The clone carrying this T cell receptor (beta chain) has only a few counts. Its specificity is not known. TCRdb used MiXCR to reprocess the 5' RACE reads, holding one entry per CDR3 protein. Altogether some 700,000 distinct CDR3 sequences are present, around 17% being singletons, with the ten largest covering about 19%. Germline CDR1 MDHEN, CDR2 SYDVKM. The junction had 8 bases not matched to a gene; V was cut back by 6 bases and J by 8 bases. The CDR3 totals 14 residues. The data were taken from a study of CD8 T cells in ankylosing spondylitis. Whole-study findings and limits: Made up of fewer than 10 highly homologous variants, a TCR beta motif appeared characteristic of ankylosing spondylitis blood. Clones linked to the disease showed a CD8+ phenotype. They occurred at relatively low frequencies in peripheral blood.

This chain joins TRBV28 and TRBJ2-4, with TRBD1 identical over 9 bases. The sequencing input was blood, either unsorted or a sorted T cell fraction (not recorded which). The receptor comes from a male donor with ankylosing spondylitis. CDR3 sequence (DNA): TGTGCCAGCAGGTCTACAGGGGGCGCTTACATTCAGTACTTC. Amino acids: CASRSTGGAYIQYF.